What follows are 6 T cell receptor beta chains derived from one specimen sequenced in a study of T cells in localized non-small cell lung cancer. Repertoires were generated with immunoSEQ multiplex PCR, while TCRdb's copy carries only in-frame clones and drops some. The sample shows tens of thousands of clones, around 86% of them seen only once. The source was PBMCs, collected before any cancer treatment. These receptors all come from a man aged 35 to 69 with stage II lung adenocarcinoma.

This clone is a singleton in its sample. The V call is TRBV7-6, the J call TRBJ2-1, with 10 bases aligning to TRBD2. The CDR3 length is 16 residues. The germline gives CDR1 SGHVS, CDR2 FNYEAQ. The junction had 11 bases not matched to a gene; V was cut back by 5 bases and J by 7 bases. This chain's CDR3 is CASSRSSGLAKNEQFF. The CDR3 coding sequence is TGTGCCAGCAGCCGGTCCTCGGGACTAGCGAAGAATGAGCAGTTCTTC.

This chain uses TRBV2 with TRBJ2-1; tentatively, D is TRBD2 (6 bases). Trimming pared 5 bases from V and 3 bases from J, leaving 14 bases between. Germline CDR1 is SNHLY and CDR2 is FYNNEI. CDR3 length: 15 amino acids. CDR3 sequence reads: CASSRTTSNYNEQFF. Here the CDR3 DNA reads TGTGCCAGCAGTAGGACTACTAGTAACTACAATGAGCAGTTCTTC.

The gene calls are TRBV7-3 and TRBJ1-1, with unresolved D. Germline-derived CDR1 and CDR2 are SGHTA and FQGTGA. V lost 2 bases and J lost 2, with 12 bases in between. The CDR3 loop spans 15 amino acids. CDR3 loop: CASSLLAGGNTEAFF. The CDR3 nucleotides are TGTGCCAGCAGCTTATTGGCAGGTGGAAACACTGAAGCTTTCTTT.

V and J are TRBV14 and TRBJ2-1, with D uncertain. V was cut by 4 bases and J by 2 bases, with 15 bases left in between. The CDR3 runs to 16 residues. From germline, CDR1 is SGHDN and CDR2 FVKESK. CDR3 in amino acids: CASSLPRVLTYNEQFF. In nucleotides, the CDR3 is TGTGCCAGCAGCCTTCCTAGGGTCCTAACCTACAATGAGCAGTTCTTC.

The chain has TRBV6-6 and TRBJ1-1; D gene unclear. The germline V and J ends were trimmed by 2 bases and 5 bases, with 9 bases remaining between them. Germline loops: CDR1 MNHNY, CDR2 SVGAGI (reference sequence). The CDR3 is 13 residues long. Here the CDR3 reads CASSYPQRTEAFF. The CDR3 DNA sequence: TGTGCCAGCAGTTACCCCCAGAGAACTGAAGCTTTCTTT.

The chain employs TRBV6-5 and TRBJ1-2; TRBD1 is a possible D gene (5 bases). The V end lost 5 bases, the J end lost 5 bases, and 18 bases lay between the germline ends. The CDR3 spans 15 residues. Looked up from germline, CDR1 is MNHEY and CDR2 is SVGAGI. The CDR3 DNA is TGTGCCAGCAGTGGCGACCAGGGCCCCTTATATGGCTACACCTTC. Amino acids: CASSGDQGPLYGYTF.